One T cell receptor (beta chain) is described in this entry. Its antigen is as yet unknown. CDR1 is MNHEY and CDR2 is SVGEGT in the germline V gene. This CDR3 is built from 14 residues. V lost 5 bases and J lost 2, with 12 bases in between. These data come from a study of T cell responses to AZD1222 COVID-19 vaccine. Study-wide points: Vaccine-related CD4 TCRs covered spike, predominating at 160-218 and 743-854.

The method was immunoSEQ multiplex PCR; TCRdb's version includes in-frame clones alone and lacks a portion of them. The data show under 150,000 clones, around 89% seen once. This specimen consisted of peripheral blood, obtained on day 0 of MenACWY control vaccination. V and J are TRBV6-2 or TRBV6-3 and TRBJ1-1; a weak D match, TRBD1 (6 bases). This receptor was obtained from an adult in good health. CDR3 in amino acids: CASSPVGGNTEAFF. The CDR3 DNA reads TGTGCCAGCAGTCCCGTGGGGGGCAACACTGAAGCTTTCTTT.